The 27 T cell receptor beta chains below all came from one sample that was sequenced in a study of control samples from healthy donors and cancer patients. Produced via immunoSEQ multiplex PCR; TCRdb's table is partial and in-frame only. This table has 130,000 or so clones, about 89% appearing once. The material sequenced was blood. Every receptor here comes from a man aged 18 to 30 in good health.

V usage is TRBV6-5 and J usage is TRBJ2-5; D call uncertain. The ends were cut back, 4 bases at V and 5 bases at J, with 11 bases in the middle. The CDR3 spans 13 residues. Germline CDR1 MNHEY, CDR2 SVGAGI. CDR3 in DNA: TGTGCCAGCAGTTTTCGTCTTGAGGAGACCCAGTACTTC. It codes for CASSFRLEETQYF.

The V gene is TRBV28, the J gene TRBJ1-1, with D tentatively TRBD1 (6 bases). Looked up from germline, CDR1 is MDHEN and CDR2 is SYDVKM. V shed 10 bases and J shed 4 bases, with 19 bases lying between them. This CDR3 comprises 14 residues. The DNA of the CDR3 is TGTGCCACCATCCTCGTGGGGGCCAGCACTGAAGCTTTCTTT. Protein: CATILVGASTEAFF.

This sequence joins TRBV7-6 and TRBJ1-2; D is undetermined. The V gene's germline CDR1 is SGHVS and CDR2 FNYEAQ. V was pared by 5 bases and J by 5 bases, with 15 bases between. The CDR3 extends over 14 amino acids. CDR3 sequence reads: CASSPEASSYGYTF. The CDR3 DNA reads TGTGCCAGCAGCCCCGAGGCATCCTCTTATGGCTACACCTTC. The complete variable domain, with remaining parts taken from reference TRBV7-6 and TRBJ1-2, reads GAGVSQSPRYKVTKRGQDVALRCDPISGHVSLYWYRQALGQGPEFLTYFNYEAQQDKSGLPNDRFSAERPEGSISTLTIQRTEQRDSAMYRCASSPEASSYGYTFGSGTRLTVV.

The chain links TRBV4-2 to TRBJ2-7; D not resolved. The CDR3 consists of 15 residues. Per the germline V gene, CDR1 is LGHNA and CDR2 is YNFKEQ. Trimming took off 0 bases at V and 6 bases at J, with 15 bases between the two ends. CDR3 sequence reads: CASSQELWRRTEQYF. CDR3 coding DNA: TGTGCCAGCAGCCAAGAGCTCTGGCGGCGGACCGAGCAGTACTTC.

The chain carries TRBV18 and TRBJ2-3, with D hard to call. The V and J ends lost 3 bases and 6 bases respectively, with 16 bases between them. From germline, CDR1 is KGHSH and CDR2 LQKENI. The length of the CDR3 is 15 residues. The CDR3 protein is CASSPTGSLGDTQYF. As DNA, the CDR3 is TGTGCCAGCTCACCTACCGGGTCCCTCGGTGATACGCAGTATTTT.

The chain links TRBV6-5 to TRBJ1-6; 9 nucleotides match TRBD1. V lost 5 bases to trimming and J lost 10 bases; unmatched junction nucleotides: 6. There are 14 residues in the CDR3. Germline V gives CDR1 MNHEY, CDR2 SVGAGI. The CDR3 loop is CASSMTGGRSPLHF. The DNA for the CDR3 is TGTGCCAGCAGTATGACAGGGGGTAGGTCACCCCTCCACTTT.

The CDR3 sequence is CASSRTGGTGNTIYF. CDR3 sequence (DNA): TGTGCCAGCAGCCGAACAGGGGGCACTGGAAACACCATATATTTT. This chain uses TRBV3-1 (or the pseudogene TRBV3-2) with TRBJ1-3; 9 nucleotides line up with TRBD1. Germline assignment: CDR1 LGHDT and CDR2 YNNKEL (reference sequence). Trimming at V came to 4 bases and at J to 2 bases, leaving 3 bases not matched to a gene. This CDR3 has 15 amino acids.

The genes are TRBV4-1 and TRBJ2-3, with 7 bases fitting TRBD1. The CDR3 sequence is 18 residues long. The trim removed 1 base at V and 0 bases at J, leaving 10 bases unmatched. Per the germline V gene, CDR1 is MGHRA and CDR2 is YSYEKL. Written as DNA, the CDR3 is TGCGCCAGCAGCCAAGGTCCGATCAGGGGGATCAGCACAGATACGCAGTATTTT. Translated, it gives CASSQGPIRGISTDTQYF.

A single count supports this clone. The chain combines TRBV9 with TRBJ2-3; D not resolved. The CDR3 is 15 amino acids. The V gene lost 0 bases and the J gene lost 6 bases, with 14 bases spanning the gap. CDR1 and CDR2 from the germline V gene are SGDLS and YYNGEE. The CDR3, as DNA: TGTGCCAGCAGCGTAGTGGAATATGGTCTGGATACGCAGTATTTT. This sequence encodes CASSVVEYGLDTQYF.

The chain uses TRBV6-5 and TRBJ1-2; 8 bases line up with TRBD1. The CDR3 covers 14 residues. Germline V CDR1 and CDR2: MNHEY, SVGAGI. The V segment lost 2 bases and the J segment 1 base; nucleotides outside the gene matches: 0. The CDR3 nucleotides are TGTGCCAGCAGTTACGGACAGGGTAACTATGGCTACACCTTC. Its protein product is CASSYGQGNYGYTF.

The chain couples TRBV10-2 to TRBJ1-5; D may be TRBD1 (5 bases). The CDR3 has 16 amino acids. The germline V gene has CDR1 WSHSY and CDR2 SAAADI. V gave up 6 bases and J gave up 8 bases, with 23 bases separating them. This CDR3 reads CASSPGRRFYSEPQHF. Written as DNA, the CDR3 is TGCGCCAGCAGCCCGGGACGGCGGTTCTATTCGGAGCCCCAGCATTTT.

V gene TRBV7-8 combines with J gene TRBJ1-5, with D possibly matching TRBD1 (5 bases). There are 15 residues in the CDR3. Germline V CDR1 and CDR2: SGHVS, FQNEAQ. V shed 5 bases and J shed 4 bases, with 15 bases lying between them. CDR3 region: CASSLPRGLNQPQHF. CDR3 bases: TGTGCCAGCAGCCTACCACGGGGACTAAATCAGCCCCAGCATTTT.

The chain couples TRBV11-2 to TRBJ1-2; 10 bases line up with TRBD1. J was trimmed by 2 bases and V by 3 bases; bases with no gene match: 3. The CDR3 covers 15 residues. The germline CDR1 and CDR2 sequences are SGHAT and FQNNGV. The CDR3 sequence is CASSFSTGGNYGYTF. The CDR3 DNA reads TGTGCCAGCAGCTTCTCGACAGGGGGCAACTATGGCTACACCTTC. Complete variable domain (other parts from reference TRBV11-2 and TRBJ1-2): EAGVAQSPRYKIIEKRQSVAFWCNPISGHATLYWYQQILGQGPKLLIQFQNNGVVDDSQLPKDRFSAERLKGVDSTLKIQPAKLEDSAVYLCASSFSTGGNYGYTFGSGTRLTVV.

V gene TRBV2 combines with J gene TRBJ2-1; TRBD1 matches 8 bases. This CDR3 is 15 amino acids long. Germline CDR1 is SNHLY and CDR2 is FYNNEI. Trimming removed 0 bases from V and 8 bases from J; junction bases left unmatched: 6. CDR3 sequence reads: CASSEAIGQGYEQFF. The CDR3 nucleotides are TGTGCCAGCAGTGAAGCGATAGGACAGGGCTATGAGCAGTTCTTC.

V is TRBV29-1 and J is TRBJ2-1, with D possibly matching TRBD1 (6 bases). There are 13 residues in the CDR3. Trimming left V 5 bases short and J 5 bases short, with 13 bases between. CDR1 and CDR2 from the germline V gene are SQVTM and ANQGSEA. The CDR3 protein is CSVKDGGHNEQFF. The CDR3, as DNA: TGCAGCGTTAAGGATGGGGGCCACAATGAGCAGTTCTTC.

The DNA for the CDR3 is TGTGCCAGCAGTTCCTCTCGGACAGGCAATTCACCCCTCCACTTT. Translation gives CASSSSRTGNSPLHF. The gene calls are TRBV6-2 or TRBV6-3 and TRBJ1-6; 7 positions agree with TRBD1. CDR3 size: 15 residues. Germline CDR1 and CDR2: MNHEY and SVGEGT. The V segment lost 4 bases and the J segment 7 bases; nucleotides outside the gene matches: 7.

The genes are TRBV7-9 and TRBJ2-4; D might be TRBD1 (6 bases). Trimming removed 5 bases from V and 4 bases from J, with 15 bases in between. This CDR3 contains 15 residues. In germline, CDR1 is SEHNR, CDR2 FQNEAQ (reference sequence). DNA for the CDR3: TGTGCCAGCAGCGGCGAGAGGCAGGGGAAAAACATTCAGTACTTC. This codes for CASSGERQGKNIQYF.

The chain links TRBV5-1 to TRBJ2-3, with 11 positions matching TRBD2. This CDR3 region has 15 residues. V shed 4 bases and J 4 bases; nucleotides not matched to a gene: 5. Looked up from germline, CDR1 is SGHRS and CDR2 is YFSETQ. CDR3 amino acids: CASSDSGGAADTQYF. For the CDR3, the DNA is TGCGCCAGCAGCGATAGCGGGGGGGCCGCAGATACGCAGTATTTT.

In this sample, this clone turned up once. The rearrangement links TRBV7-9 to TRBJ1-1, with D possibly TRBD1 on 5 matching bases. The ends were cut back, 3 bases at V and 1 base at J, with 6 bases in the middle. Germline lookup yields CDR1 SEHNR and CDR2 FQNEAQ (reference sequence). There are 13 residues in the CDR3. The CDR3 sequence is CASSFTGNTEAFF. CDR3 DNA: TGTGCCAGCAGCTTCACAGGGAACACTGAAGCTTTCTTT.

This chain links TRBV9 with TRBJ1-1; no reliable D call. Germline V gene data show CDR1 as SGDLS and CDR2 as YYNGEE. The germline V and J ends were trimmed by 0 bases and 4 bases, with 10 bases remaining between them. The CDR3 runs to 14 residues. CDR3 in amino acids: CASSVGQDRTEAFF. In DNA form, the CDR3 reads TGTGCCAGCAGCGTAGGTCAGGATCGCACTGAAGCTTTCTTT.

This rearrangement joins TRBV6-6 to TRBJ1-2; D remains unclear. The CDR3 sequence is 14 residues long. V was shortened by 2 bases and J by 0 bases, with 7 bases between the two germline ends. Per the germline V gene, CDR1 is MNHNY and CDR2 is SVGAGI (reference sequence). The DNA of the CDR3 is TGTGCCAGCAGTTACGCGGGAACTAACTATGGCTACACCTTC. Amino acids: CASSYAGTNYGYTF.

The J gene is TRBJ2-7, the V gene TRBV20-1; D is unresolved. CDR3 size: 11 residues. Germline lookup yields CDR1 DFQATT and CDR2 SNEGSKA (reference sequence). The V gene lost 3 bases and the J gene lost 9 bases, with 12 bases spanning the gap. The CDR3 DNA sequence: TGCAGTGCTAGTCAGGTTGTCGGGCAGTACTTC. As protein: CSASQVVGQYF.

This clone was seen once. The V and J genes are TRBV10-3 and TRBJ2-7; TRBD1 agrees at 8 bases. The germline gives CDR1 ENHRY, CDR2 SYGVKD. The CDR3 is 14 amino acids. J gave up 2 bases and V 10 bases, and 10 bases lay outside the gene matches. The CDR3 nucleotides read TGTGCCACTCGGACTCAGGGGGCTACCTACGAGCAGTACTTC. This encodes CATRTQGATYEQYF.

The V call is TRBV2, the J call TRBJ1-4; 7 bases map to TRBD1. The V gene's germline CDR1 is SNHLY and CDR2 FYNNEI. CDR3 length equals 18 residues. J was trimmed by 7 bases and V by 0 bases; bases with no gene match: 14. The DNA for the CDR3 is TGTGCCAGCAGTGAAGCGATGAGAGTTGTGACAGGGAGTGAAAAACTGTTTTTT. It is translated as CASSEAMRVVTGSEKLFF.

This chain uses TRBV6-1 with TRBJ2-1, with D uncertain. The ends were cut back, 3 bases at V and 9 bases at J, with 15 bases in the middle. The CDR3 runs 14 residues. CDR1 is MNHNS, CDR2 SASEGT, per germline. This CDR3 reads CASSEIPRGGEQFF. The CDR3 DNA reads TGTGCCAGCAGTGAGATCCCTCGAGGTGGTGAGCAGTTCTTC.

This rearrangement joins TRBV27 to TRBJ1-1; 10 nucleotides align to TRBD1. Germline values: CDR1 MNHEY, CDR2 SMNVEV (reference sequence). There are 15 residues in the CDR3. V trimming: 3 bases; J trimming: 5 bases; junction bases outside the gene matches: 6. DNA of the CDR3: TGTGCCAGCAGTTTCGGGACAGGGGAAGGGACTGAAGCTTTCTTT. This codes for CASSFGTGEGTEAFF.

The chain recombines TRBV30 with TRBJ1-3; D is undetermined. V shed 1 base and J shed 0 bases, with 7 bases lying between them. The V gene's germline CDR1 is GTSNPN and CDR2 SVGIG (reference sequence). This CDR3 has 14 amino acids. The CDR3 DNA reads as TGTGCCTGGAGTGCTACGTACTCTGGAAACACCATATATTTT. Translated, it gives CAWSATYSGNTIYF.